Presented here are 21 T cell receptor beta chains from one specimen sequenced in a study of regulatory T cells in long-lasting Graves disease. With iRepertoire HTBI primers and Arm-PCR of CDR3 regions, TCR beta libraries were built. TCRdb re-called the multiplex PCR reads through MiXCR, storing one row per CDR3 protein. Counted here are 440,000 or so distinct CDR3 sequences, roughly 17% occurring once; the ten biggest clones make up roughly 10%. Indicated time point: newly diagnosed GD, antithyroid drugs for less than 3 months. Preparation of the TCR library used RNA extracted from PBMCs. The sample was also linked to a second study, of T cells in Graves' hyperthyroidism and ophthalmopathy.

The material was peripheral blood mononuclear cells (PBMCs), obtained at new diagnosis, from a patient treated with antithyroid drugs. These receptors originate from a woman aged 30 to 39 with Graves disease.

This clonotype came up many times. This sequence joins TRBV28 and TRBJ1-1; no reliable D call. This CDR3 spans 10 amino acids. Germline assignment: CDR1 MDHEN and CDR2 SYDVKM. Trimming took off 2 bases at V and 11 bases at J, with 6 bases between the two ends. This chain's CDR3 is CASSLRWAFF. CDR3 nucleotide sequence: TGTGCCAGCAGTTTACGTTGGGCTTTCTTT.

This clonotype was detected ten times or more. The chain recombines TRBV28 with TRBJ1-1, with D possibly being TRBD1 (5 bases). The germline CDR1 and CDR2 sequences are MDHEN and SYDVKM. The CDR3 loop spans 13 amino acids. V lost 8 bases and J lost 3, with 13 bases in between. CDR3 nucleotide sequence: TGTGCCAGCGGGGCGGTTTTCTACACTGAAGCTTTCTTT. This sequence encodes CASGAVFYTEAFF. Filled out from reference TRBV28 and TRBJ1-1, the complete variable domain reads DVKVTQSSRYLVKRTGEKVFLECVQDMDHENMFWYRQDPGLGLRLIYFSYDVKMKEKGDIPEGYSVSREKKERFSLILESASTNQTSMYLCASGAVFYTEAFFGQGTRLTVV.

This clonotype was detected ten times or more. The chain recombines TRBV5-1 with TRBJ2-7; a possible D gene is TRBD1 (6 bases). The CDR3 has 15 amino acids. Trimming stripped 2 bases from V and 3 bases from J, with 15 bases between. The germline V gene has CDR1 SGHRS and CDR2 YFSETQ. The CDR3 DNA sequence: TGCGCCAGCAGCTTTCCGGGACAAAGGGGCTACGAGCAGTACTTC. This sequence encodes CASSFPGQRGYEQYF.

This clonotype has a count of ten or more. V gene TRBV11-2 combines with J gene TRBJ2-7, with a tentative D call TRBD1 (5 bases). V was cut by 3 bases and J by 3 bases, with 18 bases left in between. The CDR3 covers 16 residues. Germline CDR1 reads SGHAT; CDR2 reads FQNNGV. CDR3 in amino acids: CASSFSSTGFHYEQYF. The DNA for the CDR3 is TGTGCCAGCAGCTTTTCGTCCACAGGATTTCACTACGAGCAGTACTTC.

V gene TRBV19 combines with J gene TRBJ2-1; 10 bases are shared with TRBD2. Germline CDR1 LNHDA, CDR2 SQIVND (reference sequence). V was clipped by 7 bases and J by 3 bases; unmatched bases: 6. This CDR3 region has 15 residues. The DNA of the CDR3 is TGTGCCAGTACACCTAGCGGGAGTTTCTACAATGAGCAGTTCTTC. As protein: CASTPSGSFYNEQFF.

This clonotype was found many times. This chain uses TRBV7-8 with TRBJ2-3, with unresolved D. V was cut by 0 bases and J by 1 base, with 5 bases left in between. The CDR3 runs to 14 residues. Germline V gene sequence: CDR1 SGHVS, CDR2 FQNEAQ. The CDR3 DNA reads TGTGCCAGCAGCTTAGCGGAGCGCACAGATACGCAGTATTTT. Protein product: CASSLAERTDTQYF.

Many counts were recorded for this clonotype. The rearrangement uses TRBV11-2 and TRBJ2-5; no firm D call. The CDR3 spans 13 residues. Germline CDR1 SGHAT, CDR2 FQNNGV. Trimming removed 0 bases at V and 1 base at J, with 3 bases between. The CDR3 is CASSLEPQETQYF. CDR3 sequence (DNA): TGTGCCAGCAGCTTAGAACCCCAAGAGACCCAGTACTTC.

This clonotype was counted at least ten times. The chain employs TRBV12-3 or TRBV12-4 and TRBJ2-2, with D perhaps matching TRBD1 or TRBD2 (5 bases each). V was clipped by 2 bases and J by 2 bases, with 12 bases between them. The CDR3 contains 16 residues. The CDR3 DNA reads TGTGCCAGCAGTTTAAACCTGGGACCAAACACCGGGGAGCTGTTTTTT. Translation: CASSLNLGPNTGELFF.

This clonotype was seen more than once but under ten times. The chain has TRBV12-3 or TRBV12-4 and TRBJ2-1; possibly TRBD2 for D (5 bases). The CDR3 has 15 residues. Trimming removed 8 bases from V and 1 base from J, with 15 bases in between. The CDR3 here is CASRGPNFSYNEQFF. As DNA, the CDR3 is TGTGCCAGCCGAGGGCCCAACTTTTCCTACAATGAGCAGTTCTTC.

The chain has TRBV5-1 and TRBJ2-5; 8 bases line up with TRBD2. V trimming: 4 bases; J trimming: 1 base; junction bases outside the gene matches: 6. The CDR3 is 15 amino acids. The germline CDR1 and CDR2 sequences are SGHRS and YFSETQ. The CDR3 region has the DNA TGCGCCAGCAGCAGAGGGCGGGAGGTCCAAGAGACCCAGTACTTC. Protein: CASSRGREVQETQYF.

Ten or more counts support this clonotype. This chain links TRBV5-4 with TRBJ2-3, with D hard to call. The CDR3 extends over 15 amino acids. V was pared by 4 bases and J by 0 bases, with 12 bases between. The V gene's germline CDR1 is SGHNT and CDR2 YYREEE (reference sequence). This CDR3 reads CASSTRKTSTDTQYF. For the CDR3, the DNA is TGTGCCAGCAGCACAAGAAAGACTAGCACAGATACGCAGTATTTT.

At least ten counts were recorded for this clonotype. The CDR3 sequence: CASSFTEGSSYEQYF. The DNA for the CDR3 is TGTGCCAGCAGTTTTACTGAGGGAAGCTCCTACGAGCAGTACTTC. The chain carries TRBV28 and TRBJ2-7, with D perhaps TRBD2 (5 bases). The V and J ends lost 3 bases and 0 bases respectively, with 12 bases between them. The CDR3 has 15 amino acids. Germline V lookup: CDR1 MDHEN, CDR2 SYDVKM.

As for this clonotype: This may be a read error: a much more frequent sequence differs by one nucleotide. The chain carries TRBV6-9 and TRBJ1-3; tentative D call: TRBD1 (5 bases). Per the germline V gene, CDR1 is MNHGY and CDR2 is SVAAGI. The CDR3 extends over 16 amino acids. The CDR3 loop is CAGSSQGIRSGNTIYF. The CDR3 coding sequence is TGTGCCGGCAGTTCCCAGGGCATACGCTCTGGAAACACCATATATTTT.

This clonotype has at least ten counts. The chain couples TRBV24-1 to TRBJ2-3; D unresolved. Germline V gives CDR1 KGHDR, CDR2 SFDVKD. V lost 9 bases to trimming and J lost 1 base, with 34 bases between them. The CDR3 contains 21 residues. The CDR3 DNA is TGTGCCACCTTGGACCGAGTGGTTCGACGGAGACCACCCCTTGGCACAGATACGCAGTATTTT. It specifies CATLDRVVRRRPPLGTDTQYF.

Ten or more counts support this clonotype. The chain uses TRBV30 and TRBJ1-1; D gene unclear. CDR1 GTSNPN and CDR2 SVGIG come from the germline V gene (reference sequence). The CDR3 totals 11 residues. Trimming took 2 bases from V and 5 from J, leaving 6 bases between them. Here the CDR3 DNA reads TGTGCCTGGAGTAGGTCTACTGAAGCTTTCTTT. This translates into CAWSRSTEAFF.

The sample holds many counts of this clonotype. The chain uses TRBV20-1 and TRBJ1-5; 9 bases agree with TRBD1. The CDR3 loop spans 15 amino acids. In germline, CDR1 is DFQATT, CDR2 SNEGSKA (reference sequence). The V and J ends lost 0 bases and 6 bases, in that order; junction bases with no gene match: 6. Here the CDR3 reads CSARDSGTGFQPQHF. The CDR3 DNA follows: TGCAGTGCTAGAGATTCGGGGACAGGGTTTCAGCCCCAGCATTTT.

This chain links TRBV19 with TRBJ1-1; 7 bases agree with TRBD1. Trimming at V came to 5 bases and at J to 4 bases, leaving 4 bases not matched to a gene. This CDR3 region has 13 residues. The germline V gene encodes CDR1 LNHDA and CDR2 SQIVND (reference sequence). The CDR3 DNA reads as TGTGCCAGTAGTGTGACAGGGACCACTGAAGCTTTCTTT. It is translated as CASSVTGTTEAFF.

The sample holds many counts of this clonotype. The chain is built from TRBV10-1 and TRBJ2-3; 8 positions agree with TRBD2. Per germline, CDR1 WNHNN and CDR2 SYGVQD (reference sequence). Germline trimming cut 5 bases from V and 2 bases from J; bases unmatched to any gene: 3. This CDR3 contains 14 residues. The chain's CDR3 is CASSPSGPTDTQYF. CDR3 bases: TGCGCCAGCAGTCCTAGCGGGCCCACAGATACGCAGTATTTT.

This clonotype appeared a few times. The V and J genes are TRBV7-2 and TRBJ1-4; weak D call: TRBD1 (6 bases). Germline V lookup: CDR1 SGHTA, CDR2 FQGNSA. CDR3 length equals 14 residues. V was shortened by 5 bases and J by 6 bases, with 13 bases between the two germline ends. The CDR3 coding sequence is TGTGCCAGCAGCCCGACGGGGGCGGATGAAAAACTGTTTTTT. Its translation: CASSPTGADEKLFF.

This rearrangement joins TRBV19 to TRBJ2-2, with a weak D call TRBD1 (5 bases). The CDR3 has 15 residues. Trimming shortened V by 3 bases and J by 3 bases, and 11 bases separated the two germline ends. Looked up from germline, CDR1 is LNHDA and CDR2 is SQIVND (reference sequence). The chain's CDR3 is CASSIKGSHTGELFF. In DNA, the CDR3 is TGTGCCAGTAGTATCAAGGGGTCTCACACCGGGGAGCTGTTTTTT.

There are many counts of this clonotype. This chain uses TRBV7-2 with TRBJ1-4, with 9 positions matching TRBD1. V shed 8 bases, J shed 8 bases, and the junction held 12 bases outside the gene matches. Germline V gives CDR1 SGHTA, CDR2 FQGNSA. The CDR3 consists of 15 residues. Written as DNA, the CDR3 is TGTGCCAGCTCCCCCGGGGACAGGGAGGGGGAAAAACTGTTTTTT. It yields the protein CASSPGDREGEKLFF.